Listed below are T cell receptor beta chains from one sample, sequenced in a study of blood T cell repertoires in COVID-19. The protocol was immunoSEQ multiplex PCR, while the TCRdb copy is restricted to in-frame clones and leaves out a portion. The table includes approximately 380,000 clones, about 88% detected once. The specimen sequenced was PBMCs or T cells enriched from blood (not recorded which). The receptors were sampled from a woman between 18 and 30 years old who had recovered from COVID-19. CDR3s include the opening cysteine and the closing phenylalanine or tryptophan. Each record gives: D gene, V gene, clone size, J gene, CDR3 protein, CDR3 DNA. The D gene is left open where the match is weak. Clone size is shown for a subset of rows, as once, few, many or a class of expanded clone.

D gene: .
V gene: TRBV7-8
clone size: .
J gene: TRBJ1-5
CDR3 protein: CASSLARFRTPNQPQHF
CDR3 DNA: TGTGCCAGCAGCTTAGCCCGGTTCCGGACACCGAATCAGCCCCAGCATTTT

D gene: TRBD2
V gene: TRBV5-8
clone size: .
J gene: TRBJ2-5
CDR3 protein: CASSSGTSGGLQETQYF
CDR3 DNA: TGTGCCAGCAGCTCGGGAACTAGCGGGGGCCTCCAAGAGACCCAGTACTTC

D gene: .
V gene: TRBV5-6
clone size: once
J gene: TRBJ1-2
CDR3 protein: CASSSLRAHISYGYTF
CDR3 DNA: TGTGCCAGCAGCTCTCTCAGGGCTCATATATCCTATGGCTACACCTTC

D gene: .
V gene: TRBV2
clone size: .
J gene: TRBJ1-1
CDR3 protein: CASSPTRRTEAFF
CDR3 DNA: TGTGCCAGCAGTCCGACACGAAGGACTGAAGCTTTCTTT

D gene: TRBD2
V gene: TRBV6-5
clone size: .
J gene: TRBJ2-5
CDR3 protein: CASSLGTSIQTQYF
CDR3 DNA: TGTGCCAGCAGTCTCGGGACTAGCATTCAGACCCAGTACTTC

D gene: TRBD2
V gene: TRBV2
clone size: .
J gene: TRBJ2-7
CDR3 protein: CASSDRTSGGPRSYEQYF
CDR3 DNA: TGTGCCAGCAGTGATCGGACTAGCGGGGGGCCCCGCTCCTACGAGCAGTACTTC

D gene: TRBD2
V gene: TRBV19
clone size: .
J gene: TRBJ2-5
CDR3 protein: CASSPRGERGHQETQYF
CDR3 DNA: TGTGCCAGTAGTCCCCGAGGCGAGCGGGGGCACCAAGAGACCCAGTACTTC

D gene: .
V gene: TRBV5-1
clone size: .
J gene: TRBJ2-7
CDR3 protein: CASSLGPNSYEQYF
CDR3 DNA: TGCGCCAGCAGCTTGGGTCCCAACTCCTACGAGCAGTACTTC

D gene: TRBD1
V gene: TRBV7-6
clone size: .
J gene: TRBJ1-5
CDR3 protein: CASSPGTGGYSNQPQHF
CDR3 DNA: TGTGCCAGCAGCCCCGGGACAGGGGGGTATAGCAATCAGCCCCAGCATTTT

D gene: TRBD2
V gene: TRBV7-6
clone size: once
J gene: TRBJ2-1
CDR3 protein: CASSSNGTSGGVYNEQFF
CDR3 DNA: TGTGCCAGCAGCTCAAACGGGACTAGCGGGGGGGTCTACAATGAGCAGTTCTTC

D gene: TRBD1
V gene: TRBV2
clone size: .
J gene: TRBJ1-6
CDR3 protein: CASRYGDSNNSPLHF
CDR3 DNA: TGTGCCAGCAGATACGGGGACAGTAACAATTCACCCCTCCACTTT

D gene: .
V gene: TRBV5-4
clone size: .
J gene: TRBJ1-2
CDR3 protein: CASSLGQTGTYGYTF
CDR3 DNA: TGTGCCAGCAGCTTGGGGCAGACAGGCACCTATGGCTACACCTTC

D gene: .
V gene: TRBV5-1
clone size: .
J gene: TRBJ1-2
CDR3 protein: CASKLGHGYTF
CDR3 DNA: TGCGCCAGCAAGTTGGGACACGGCTACACCTTC

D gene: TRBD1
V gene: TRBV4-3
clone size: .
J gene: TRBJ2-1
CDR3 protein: CASSQGQGGNEQFF
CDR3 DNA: TGCGCCAGCAGCCAAGGACAGGGTGGGAATGAGCAGTTCTTC

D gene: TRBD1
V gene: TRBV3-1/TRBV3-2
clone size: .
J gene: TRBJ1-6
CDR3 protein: CASSQAQTGSVPLHF
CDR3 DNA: TGTGCCAGCAGCCAAGCTCAGACAGGGAGCGTACCCCTCCACTTT

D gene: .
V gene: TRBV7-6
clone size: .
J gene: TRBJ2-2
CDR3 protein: CASSVPQRPGELFF
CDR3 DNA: TGTGCCAGCAGCGTACCCCAGCGGCCCGGGGAGCTGTTTTTT

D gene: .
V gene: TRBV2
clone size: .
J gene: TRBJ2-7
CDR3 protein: CASSQTGTYEQYF
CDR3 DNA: TGTGCCAGCAGTCAGACAGGCACCTACGAGCAGTACTTC

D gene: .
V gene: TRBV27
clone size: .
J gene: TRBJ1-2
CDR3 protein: CASSSSGAFYGYTF
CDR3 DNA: TGTGCCAGCAGCTCATCGGGAGCATTCTATGGCTACACCTTC

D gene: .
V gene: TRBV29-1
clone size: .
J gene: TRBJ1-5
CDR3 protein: CSVDPGAGTGQPQHF
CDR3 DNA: TGCAGCGTTGACCCAGGGGCTGGCACTGGACAGCCCCAGCATTTT

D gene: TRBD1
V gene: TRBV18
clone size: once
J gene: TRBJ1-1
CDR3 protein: CASSATGVTNTEAFF
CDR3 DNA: TGTGCCAGCTCAGCAACAGGGGTTACGAACACTGAAGCTTTCTTT

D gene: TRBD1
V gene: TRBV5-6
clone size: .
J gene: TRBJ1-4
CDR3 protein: CASSRQGTNEKLFF
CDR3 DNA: TGTGCCAGCAGCCGACAGGGAACTAATGAAAAACTGTTTTTT

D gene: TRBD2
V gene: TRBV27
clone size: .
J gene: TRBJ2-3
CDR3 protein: CASSIAGGLDTDTQYF
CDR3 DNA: TGTGCCAGCAGTATCGCGGGGGGCCTTGACACAGATACGCAGTATTTT

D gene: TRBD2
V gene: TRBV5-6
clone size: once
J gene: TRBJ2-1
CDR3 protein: CASSSWGGLGEQFF
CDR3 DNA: TGTGCCAGCAGCTCCTGGGGGGGACTCGGTGAGCAGTTCTTC

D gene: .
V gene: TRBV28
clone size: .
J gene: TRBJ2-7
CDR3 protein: CASSLGQSGGDSYEQYF
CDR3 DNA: TGTGCCAGCAGTTTGGGGCAAAGTGGCGGGGACTCCTACGAGCAGTACTTC

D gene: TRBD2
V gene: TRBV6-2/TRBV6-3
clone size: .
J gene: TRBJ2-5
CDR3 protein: CASSPLASGTQETQYF
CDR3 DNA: TGTGCCAGCAGTCCCCTCGCTAGCGGGACCCAAGAGACCCAGTACTTC

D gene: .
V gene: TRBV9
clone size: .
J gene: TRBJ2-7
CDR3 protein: CASSPWDFTYEQYF
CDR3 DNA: TGTGCCAGCAGCCCCTGGGACTTTACCTACGAGCAGTACTTC

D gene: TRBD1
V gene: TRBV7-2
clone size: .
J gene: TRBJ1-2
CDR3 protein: CASSLDRGAYTF
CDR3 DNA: TGTGCCAGCAGCTTAGACAGGGGGGCTTACACCTTC

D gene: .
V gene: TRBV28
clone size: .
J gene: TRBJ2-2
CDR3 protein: CASSPGTFTTGELFF
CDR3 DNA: TGTGCCAGCAGTCCTGGGACATTTACCACCGGGGAGCTGTTTTTT

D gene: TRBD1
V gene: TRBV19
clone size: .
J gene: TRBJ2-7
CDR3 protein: CASSITRGYYEQYF
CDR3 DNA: TGTGCCAGTAGTATCACCAGGGGGTACTACGAGCAGTACTTC

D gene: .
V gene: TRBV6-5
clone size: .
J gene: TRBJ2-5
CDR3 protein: CASSSAGGLGTQYF
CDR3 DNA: TGTGCCAGCAGTTCGGCCGGGGGACTGGGGACCCAGTACTTC

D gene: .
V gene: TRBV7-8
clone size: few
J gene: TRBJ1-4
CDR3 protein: CASSLVFQGGDEKLFF
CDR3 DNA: TGTGCCAGCAGCTTAGTTTTCCAGGGTGGGGATGAAAAACTGTTTTTT

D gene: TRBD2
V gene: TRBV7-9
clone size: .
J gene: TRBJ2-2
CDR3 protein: CASSSPSSGGATGELFF
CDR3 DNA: TGTGCCAGCAGCTCGCCCTCTAGCGGGGGGGCCACCGGGGAGCTGTTTTTT

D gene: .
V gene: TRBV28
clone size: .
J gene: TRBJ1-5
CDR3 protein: CASSSTWTETSNQPQHF
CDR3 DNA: TGTGCCAGCAGTTCAACCTGGACAGAGACTAGCAATCAGCCCCAGCATTTT

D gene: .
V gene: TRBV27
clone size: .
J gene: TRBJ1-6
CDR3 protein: CASSRTPDSYNSPLHF
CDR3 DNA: TGTGCCAGCAGTCGGACACCTGACTCCTATAATTCACCCCTCCACTTT

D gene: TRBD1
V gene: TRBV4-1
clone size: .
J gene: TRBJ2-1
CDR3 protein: CASSPVSRDRGYNEQFF
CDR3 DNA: TGCGCCAGCAGTCCTGTTAGCCGGGACAGGGGTTACAATGAGCAGTTCTTC

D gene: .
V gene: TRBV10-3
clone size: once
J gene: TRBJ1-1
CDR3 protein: CAIRSYLDTEAFF
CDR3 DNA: TGTGCCATCAGATCTTACTTAGACACTGAAGCTTTCTTT